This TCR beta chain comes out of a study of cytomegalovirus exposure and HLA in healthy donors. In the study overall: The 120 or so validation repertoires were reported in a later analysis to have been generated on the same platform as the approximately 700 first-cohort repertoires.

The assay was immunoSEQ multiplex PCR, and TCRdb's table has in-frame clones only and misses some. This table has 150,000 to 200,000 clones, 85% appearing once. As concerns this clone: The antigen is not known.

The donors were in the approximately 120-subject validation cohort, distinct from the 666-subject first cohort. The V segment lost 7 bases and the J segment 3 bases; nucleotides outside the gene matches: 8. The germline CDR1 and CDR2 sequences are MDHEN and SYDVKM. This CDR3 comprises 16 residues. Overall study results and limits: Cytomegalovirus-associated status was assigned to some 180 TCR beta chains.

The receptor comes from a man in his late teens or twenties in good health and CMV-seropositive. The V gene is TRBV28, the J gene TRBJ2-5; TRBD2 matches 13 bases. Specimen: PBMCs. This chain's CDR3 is CASNQLAGGGKETQYF. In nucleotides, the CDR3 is TGTGCCAGCAACCAACTAGCGGGAGGGGGGAAAGAGACCCAGTACTTC. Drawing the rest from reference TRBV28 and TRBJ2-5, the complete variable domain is DVKVTQSSRYLVKRTGEKVFLECVQDMDHENMFWYRQDPGLGLRLIYFSYDVKMKEKGDIPEGYSVSREKKERFSLILESASTNQTSMYLCASNQLAGGGKETQYFGPGTRLLVL.